The clone carrying this T cell receptor beta chain was seen just once. TCRdb re-called the PCR reads with MiXCR, one entry per CDR3 protein. The table lists 84,000 or so distinct CDR3 sequences, 45% to 50% of them singletons. These data belong to a study of CDR3 diversity in severe acne. The CDR3 extends over 14 amino acids. V lost 3 bases and J lost 0, with 6 bases in between. CDR1 SGDLS and CDR2 YYNGEE come from the germline V gene. The receptor comes from a male donor in good health, serving as a control. The rearrangement uses TRBV9 and TRBJ2-2; D not resolved. Sequencing was done on a sample of blood. This CDR3 reads CASSGPANTGELFF. The CDR3 DNA reads TGTGCCAGCAGCGGGCCCGCGAACACCGGGGAGCTGTTTTTT.